These 12 T cell receptor beta chains were all obtained from the same sample, sequenced in a study of T cell responses to AZD1222 COVID-19 vaccine. Here immunoSEQ multiplex PCR was the method, and the copy in TCRdb shows in-frame clones only, minus some. The data hold roughly 260,000 clones, with 85% to 95% observed a single time. The specimen was peripheral blood, collected on day 0 of AZD1222 vaccination. These receptors were taken from an adult in good health.

The chain joins TRBV19 to TRBJ1-1; D may be TRBD1 (5 bases). Germline-derived CDR1 and CDR2 are LNHDA and SQIVND (reference sequence). The CDR3 loop spans 14 amino acids. V lost 11 bases and J 2 bases, leaving 18 bases between the germline ends. Here the CDR3 DNA reads TGTGCCGCGAATCCGGGACGGCTAAACACTGAAGCTTTCTTT. Protein: CAANPGRLNTEAFF.

Only a few counts were recorded for this clone. The rearrangement links TRBV28 to TRBJ1-3; D might be TRBD1 (6 bases). Trimming cost V 4 bases and J 0 bases, with 10 bases left between them. CDR3 length: 15 amino acids. Germline lookup yields CDR1 MDHEN and CDR2 SYDVKM. The CDR3 region has the DNA TGTGCCAGCAGTTACAGGGTTTTCTCTGGAAACACCATATATTTT. It is translated as CASSYRVFSGNTIYF.

The chain recombines TRBV7-2 with TRBJ2-7; D tentatively fits TRBD1 or TRBD2 (5 bases each). The CDR3 runs 13 residues. V lost 0 bases and J lost 7, with 10 bases in between. In germline, CDR1 is SGHTA, CDR2 FQGNSA. CDR3 in DNA: TGTGCCAGCAGCTTAGCCGGGGCGGGTGAGCAGTACTTC. This sequence encodes CASSLAGAGEQYF.

The chain is built from TRBV6-6 and TRBJ2-1; 15 bases fit TRBD2. Germline lookup yields CDR1 MNHNY and CDR2 SVGAGI (reference sequence). CDR3 length: 17 amino acids. Trimming cost V 5 bases and J 6 bases; bases outside gene matches: 8. Written as DNA, the CDR3 is TGTGCCAGCAGTCCACGGGGGACTAGCGGGGGGCGCAATGAGCAGTTCTTC. It yields the protein CASSPRGTSGGRNEQFF.

The rearrangement uses TRBV7-7 and TRBJ2-2; TRBD1 is a possible D gene (6 bases). V was pared by 4 bases and J by 1 base, with 13 bases between. The CDR3 totals 16 residues. The germline V gene encodes CDR1 SSHAT and CDR2 FNYEAQ (reference sequence). The CDR3 coding sequence is TGTGCCAGCAGCTCCCCACAGGGCATGAACACCGGGGAGCTGTTTTTT. This translates into CASSSPQGMNTGELFF.

This sequence joins TRBV2 and TRBJ2-1; D is possibly TRBD2 (5 bases). Germline CDR1 and CDR2: SNHLY and FYNNEI. The V gene lost 2 bases and the J gene lost 9 bases, with 11 bases spanning the gap. The CDR3 has 13 amino acids. The CDR3 spells CASSEYSGGEQFF. The CDR3 DNA follows: TGTGCCAGCAGTGAATACAGCGGAGGTGAGCAGTTCTTC.

The V and J genes are TRBV20-1 and TRBJ1-2, with 7 bases aligning to TRBD1. Germline values: CDR1 DFQATT, CDR2 SNEGSKA (reference sequence). This CDR3 is 13 amino acids long. J gave up 2 bases and V 6 bases, and 6 bases lay outside the gene matches. The chain's CDR3 is CSASEDRNYGYTF. The CDR3 region has the DNA TGCAGTGCCAGTGAGGACAGGAACTATGGCTACACCTTC.

The CDR3 protein is CASSSSLGRGTDTQYF. Here the CDR3 DNA reads TGTGCCAGCAGTTCCTCCTTGGGGCGGGGCACAGATACGCAGTATTTT. The chain uses TRBV6-5 and TRBJ2-3, with D perhaps TRBD1 or TRBD2 (5 bases each). The CDR3 spans 16 residues. V shed 4 bases and J shed 1 base, with 15 bases lying between them. From germline, CDR1 is MNHEY and CDR2 SVGAGI.

CDR3 nucleotide sequence: TGTGCCAGCAGTTTATTCGACGGGACAGGGACTGAAAAACTGTTTTTT. Translation gives CASSLFDGTGTEKLFF. V is TRBV27 and J is TRBJ1-4, with 9 bases fitting TRBD1. V lost 1 base to trimming and J lost 7 bases; unmatched junction nucleotides: 7. This CDR3 has 16 residues. Germline CDR1 MNHEY, CDR2 SMNVEV (reference sequence).

This sequence joins TRBV10-3 and TRBJ2-1; 9 positions match TRBD1. V dropped 0 bases and J dropped 4; count of bases not matched to a gene: 10. This CDR3 spans 18 amino acids. CDR1 is ENHRY and CDR2 is SYGVKD in the germline V gene. The CDR3 is CAISESASRTGVYNEQFF. The CDR3 DNA is TGTGCCATCAGTGAGTCCGCCTCCCGGACAGGGGTTTACAATGAGCAGTTCTTC.

V gene TRBV29-1 combines with J gene TRBJ2-7; D is unresolved. There are 12 residues in the CDR3. Deletions cut 7 bases from V and 9 bases from J, with 19 bases between. The germline V gene encodes CDR1 SQVTM and CDR2 ANQGSEA. Here the CDR3 reads CSADVGIRGQYF. CDR3 nucleotides: TGCAGCGCTGATGTTGGGATACGAGGGCAGTACTTC.

The rearrangement joins TRBV19 to TRBJ1-5; 10 bases match TRBD1. This CDR3 is built from 16 residues. Looked up from germline, CDR1 is LNHDA and CDR2 is SQIVND (reference sequence). V shed 4 bases and J 0 bases; nucleotides not matched to a gene: 3. As DNA, the CDR3 is TGTGCCAGTAGTACGTGGGACAGGGGTAGCAATCAGCCCCAGCATTTT. Its protein product is CASSTWDRGSNQPQHF.